What follows are 11 T cell receptor beta chains derived from one specimen sequenced in a study of OX40 agonist ivuxolimab in advanced cancers. Measured with immunoSEQ multiplex PCR; TCRdb has only the in-frame clones, and not every one. The sample lists more than 30,000 clones, over 75% occurring once. The sequences come from CD4+ or CD8+ T cells sorted from blood, collected in a trial of the OX40 agonist ivuxolimab. All receptors derive from an adult with an advanced solid tumor such as melanoma, head and neck, liver or kidney cancer.

This chain links TRBV6-1 with TRBJ2-7; TRBD2 matches 7 bases. The CDR3 spans 16 residues. V was clipped by 2 bases and J by 3 bases; unmatched bases: 10. Germline CDR1 reads MNHNS; CDR2 reads SASEGT. CDR3 in DNA: TGTGCCAGCAGTGAACGCACGGGAGGTTCTTTCTACGAGCAGTACTTC. Its protein is CASSERTGGSFYEQYF.

This clone occurred a few times. V gene TRBV6-5 combines with J gene TRBJ2-5; 9 bases line up with TRBD1. V was clipped by 1 base and J by 1 base; unmatched bases: 1. Germline-derived CDR1 and CDR2 are MNHEY and SVGAGI. The CDR3 runs 15 residues. CDR3 bases: TGTGCCAGCAGTTACTTGACAGGGGGCCAAGAGACCCAGTACTTC. Its protein is CASSYLTGGQETQYF.

This chain uses TRBV7-9 with TRBJ1-1; D unclear. Trimming left V 6 bases short and J 2 bases short, with 7 bases between. The CDR3 is 12 residues long. Germline V gene lookup returns CDR1 SEHNR and CDR2 FQNEAQ (reference sequence). The CDR3 loop reads CASSRLNTEAFF. The CDR3 nucleotides read TGTGCCAGCAGTCGACTTAACACTGAAGCTTTCTTT. The variable domain in full, completed from reference TRBV7-9 and TRBJ1-1, reads DTGVSQNPRHKITKRGQNVTFRCDPISEHNRLYWYRQTLGQGPEFLTYFQNEAQLEKSRLLSDRFSAERPKGSFSTLEIQRTEQGDSAMYLCASSRLNTEAFFGQGTRLTVV.

The CDR3 coding sequence is TGTGCCAGCAGCTTAGTGGTCGGCCAGGGTCTGGAAAAACTGTTTTTT. This sequence encodes CASSLVVGQGLEKLFF. The chain joins TRBV7-2 to TRBJ1-4; maybe TRBD1 (5 bases). V was clipped by 1 base and J by 8 bases, with 17 bases between them. This CDR3 has 16 amino acids. Germline V lookup: CDR1 SGHTA, CDR2 FQGNSA.

Notes on this clone: Within the sample, other DNA sequences also encode this same CDR3. This chain joins TRBV4-2 and TRBJ2-3; TRBD2 might be the D (6 bases). The CDR3 totals 17 residues. Trimming removed 0 bases at V and 0 bases at J, with 13 bases between. Germline V gene data show CDR1 as LGHNA and CDR2 as YNFKEQ. The CDR3 spells CASSQDQGGVSTDTQYF. The CDR3 DNA is TGTGCCAGCAGCCAAGATCAAGGCGGGGTTAGCACAGATACGCAGTATTTT.

This chain joins TRBV19 and TRBJ1-4; TRBD1 aligns across 7 bases. The CDR3 is 14 amino acids. With 7 bases clipped from V and 10 bases from J, the junction kept 12 bases outside the gene matches. CDR1 is LNHDA and CDR2 is SQIVND in the germline V gene (reference sequence). The chain's CDR3 is CASTWTGWSGKLFF. The CDR3 DNA is TGTGCCAGTACCTGGACAGGTTGGTCCGGAAAACTGTTTTTT.

This chain uses TRBV10-3 with TRBJ1-2; D remains unclear. Trimming took 5 bases from V and 0 from J, leaving 13 bases between them. This CDR3 has 15 amino acids. Germline loops: CDR1 ENHRY, CDR2 SYGVKD. Written as DNA, the CDR3 is TGTGCCATCAGTCTGAAAGAGGACCCTAACTATGGCTACACCTTC. Translating it yields CAISLKEDPNYGYTF.

The chain carries TRBV4-2 and TRBJ1-5; D remains ambiguous. CDR1 LGHNA and CDR2 YNFKEQ come from the germline V gene. The germline V and J ends were trimmed by 1 base and 3 bases, with 10 bases remaining between them. The CDR3 contains 15 residues. CDR3 amino acids: CASSQAGTDNQPQHF. In DNA form, the CDR3 reads TGTGCCAGCAGCCAAGCAGGAACAGACAATCAGCCCCAGCATTTT.

This clone was recorded only once. The chain recombines TRBV6-1 with TRBJ1-1; TRBD1 is a possible D gene (5 bases). The germline V and J ends were trimmed by 6 bases and 8 bases, with 13 bases remaining between them. This CDR3 has 12 residues. CDR1 and CDR2 from the germline V gene are MNHNS and SASEGT. The CDR3 protein is CASSRGNWEAFF. CDR3 coding DNA: TGTGCCAGCAGCCGGGGGAACTGGGAAGCTTTCTTT.

The CDR3 protein is CATREDEQFF. CDR3 DNA: TGTGCCACCCGTGAGGATGAGCAGTTCTTC. This chain uses TRBV10-3 with TRBJ2-1; D not resolved. The CDR3 runs 10 residues. Germline values: CDR1 ENHRY, CDR2 SYGVKD. With 10 bases removed from V and 8 bases from J, the gap between germline ends came to 9 bases.

The genes are TRBV9 and TRBJ1-1; no firm D call. Trimming removed 1 base at V and 0 bases at J, with 7 bases between. The CDR3 covers 14 residues. Germline assignment: CDR1 SGDLS and CDR2 YYNGEE. The CDR3 here is CASSVSSLNTEAFF. The CDR3 bases are TGTGCCAGCAGCGTATCTTCACTGAACACTGAAGCTTTCTTT.